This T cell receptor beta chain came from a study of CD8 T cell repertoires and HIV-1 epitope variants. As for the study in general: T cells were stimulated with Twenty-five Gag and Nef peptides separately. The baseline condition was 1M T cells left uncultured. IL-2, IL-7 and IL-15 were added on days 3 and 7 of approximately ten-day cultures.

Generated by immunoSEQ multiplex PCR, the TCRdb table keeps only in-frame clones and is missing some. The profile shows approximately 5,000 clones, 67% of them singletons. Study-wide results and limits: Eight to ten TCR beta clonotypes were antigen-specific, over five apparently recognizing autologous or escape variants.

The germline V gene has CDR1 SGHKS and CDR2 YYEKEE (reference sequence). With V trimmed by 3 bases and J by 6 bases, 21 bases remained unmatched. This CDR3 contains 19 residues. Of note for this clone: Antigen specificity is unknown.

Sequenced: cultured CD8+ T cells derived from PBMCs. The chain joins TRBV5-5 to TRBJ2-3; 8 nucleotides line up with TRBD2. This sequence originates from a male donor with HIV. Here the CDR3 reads CASSSSALAGLSREDTQYF. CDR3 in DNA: TGTGCCAGCAGCTCCTCGGCTCTAGCGGGCCTCTCCCGGGAGGATACGCAGTATTTT.